The rows below give T cell receptor beta chains drawn from one sample of a study of blood T cell repertoires in COVID-19. The data were produced by immunoSEQ multiplex PCR, yet TCRdb's version contains in-frame clones alone and is incomplete. The sample lists roughly 140,000 clones, 75% to 85% seen once, with roughly 8.9% in the top ten. The sample was peripheral blood. Every receptor here comes from a woman in her 50s with acute or convalescent COVID-19. CDR3s include the opening cysteine and the closing phenylalanine or tryptophan. D genes are given only for firm matches. Part of the rows lack a size; the others show once, few, many or a class for expanded clones.

>TRBD1|TRBJ1-5|.|TRBV2
TGTGCCAGCAGTGAACAGGGGGCGCGAGGCAATCAGCCCCAGCATTTT
CASSEQGARGNQPQHF
>TRBD1|TRBJ1-4|once|TRBV5-1
TGCGCCAGCAGCTCCGGACAGGGGCAGGGTACTAATGAAAAACTGTTTTTT
CASSSGQGQGTNEKLFF
>TRBD2|TRBJ2-3|.|TRBV10-3
TGTGCCACCCAGAGCGGGACTAGCACAGATACGCAGTATTTT
CATQSGTSTDTQYF
>.|TRBJ1-1|few|TRBV14
TGTGCCAGCAGCCACAGGGAGGGCCGAGGGAACACTGAAGCTTTCTTT
CASSHREGRGNTEAFF
>.|TRBJ2-5|.|TRBV5-1
TGCGCCAGCAGCTCGCAGGGGGGCCGGCAAGAGACCCAGTACTTC
CASSSQGGRQETQYF
>TRBD1|TRBJ2-7|.|TRBV4-2
TGTGCCAGCAGCCAGGACGGACAGGGCCGTATCTACGAGCAGTACTTC
CASSQDGQGRIYEQYF
>TRBD2|TRBJ2-2|once|TRBV7-2
TGTGCCAGCAGCGGGGGGGGTACGAGGGCCGGGGAGCTGTTTTTT
CASSGGGTRAGELFF
>TRBD1|TRBJ2-2|.|TRBV10-3
TGTGCCATCAGTGAGACCGGGACAGGGAACACCGGGGAGCTGTTTTTT
CAISETGTGNTGELFF
>.|TRBJ2-5|.|TRBV7-3
TGTGCCAGCAGCTTTGGCAGACAAGAGACCCAGTACTTC
CASSFGRQETQYF
>.|TRBJ1-6|.|TRBV7-2
TGTGCCAGCAGCTCCTTTTTACCCCTCCACTTT
CASSSFLPLHF
>TRBD2|TRBJ2-7|.|TRBV3-1/TRBV3-2
TGTGCCAGCAGCCAAGAGCCCATCGGGACGGGCGGGAGTCCCTACGAGCAGTACTTC
CASSQEPIGTGGSPYEQYF
>.|TRBJ2-5|.|TRBV11-1
TGTGCCAGCAGCTTTGGGAGCCTTCAAGAGACCCAGTACTTC
CASSFGSLQETQYF
>.|TRBJ1-2|.|TRBV25-1
TGTGCCAGCAGTGGGGGCCTTGTCTATGGCTACACCTTC
CASSGGLVYGYTF
>.|TRBJ2-7|few|TRBV5-4
TGTGCCAGCAGCTTTTTTTCGGGAAACTACGAGCAGTACTTC
CASSFFSGNYEQYF
>.|TRBJ2-5|.|TRBV28
TGTGCCAGCAGTTTAGTGTCTAGAGAGACCCAGTACTTC
CASSLVSRETQYF
>.|TRBJ2-1|.|TRBV3-1/TRBV3-2
TGCGCCAGCAGCCAAGGAGACAATGAGCAGTTCTTC
CASSQGDNEQFF
>TRBD2|TRBJ2-1|.|TRBV3-1/TRBV3-2
TGTGCCAGCAGCCATCTAGCGGGCAGCTCCTACAATGAGCAGTTCTTC
CASSHLAGSSYNEQFF
>.|TRBJ2-5|.|TRBV3-1/TRBV3-2
TGTGCCAGCAGCCCTCCTTTCCACCTACGCCAGACCCAGTACTTC
CASSPPFHLRQTQYF
>TRBD1|TRBJ2-5|.|TRBV11-2
TGTGCCAGCAGCTTAAGACAGGGGGCTTGGGAGACCCAGTACTTC
CASSLRQGAWETQYF
>TRBD1|TRBJ1-4|.|TRBV6-5
TGTGCCAGCAGTTGGGGACAGGGTGAGGGAAAACTGTTTTTT
CASSWGQGEGKLFF
>TRBD1|TRBJ2-7|.|TRBV28
TGTGCCAGCAGTAGGACAGGGACCCCCTACGAGCAGTACTTC
CASSRTGTPYEQYF
>.|TRBJ1-2|.|TRBV5-1
TGCGCCAGCAGCCTGACGCTGTGGACGGGAAGGGACTATGGCTACACCTTC
CASSLTLWTGRDYGYTF
>.|TRBJ2-1|.|TRBV3-1/TRBV3-2
TGTGCCAGCAGCCAAGCCTCCGGGGTAGGCGAGCAGTTCTTC
CASSQASGVGEQFF
>TRBD1|TRBJ1-1|.|TRBV19
TGTGCCAGTAGCAGGACAGGGGGCCTGCTAGTGAACACTGAAGCTTTCTTT
CASSRTGGLLVNTEAFF
>TRBD1|TRBJ1-1|few|TRBV5-1
TGCGCCAGCAGCGTACAGGGGGCTAACACTGAAGCTTTCTTT
CASSVQGANTEAFF
>TRBD1|TRBJ2-6|.|TRBV3-1/TRBV3-2
TGTGCCAGCAGCCAACCCGGACAGGCACCCTCTGGGGCCAACGTCCTGACTTTC
CASSQPGQAPSGANVLTF
>TRBD1|TRBJ1-2|few|TRBV9
TGTGCCAGCAGCGCCACGGGACAGGGGATCTATGGCTACACCTTC
CASSATGQGIYGYTF
>TRBD1|TRBJ2-5|.|TRBV6-5
TGTGCCAGCAGTCCCGGGACAGGGTCTGAGAAGACCCAGTACTTC
CASSPGTGSEKTQYF
>TRBD2|TRBJ2-1|few|TRBV7-3
TGTGCCAGCAGCTTAATGGCGGGAGAAGGGAATGAGCAGTTCTTC
CASSLMAGEGNEQFF
>TRBD2|TRBJ2-7|.|TRBV7-2
TGTGCCAGCAGCTCTAGCGGGAGTCTTTACGAGCAGTACTTC
CASSSSGSLYEQYF
>TRBD2|TRBJ2-5|.|TRBV7-2
TGTGCCAGCAGCTTGACTAGCGTGGTTGGGGAGACCCAGTACTTC
CASSLTSVVGETQYF
>TRBD1|TRBJ1-6|few|TRBV6-6
TGTGCCAGCAGCACTACAGGGGCCAATTCACCCCTCCACTTT
CASSTTGANSPLHF
>TRBD2|TRBJ2-2|few|TRBV5-1
TGCGCCAGCAGCTTGGTACTAGCGGGGATCAACACCGGGGAGCTGTTTTTT
CASSLVLAGINTGELFF
>.|TRBJ1-5|.|TRBV30
TGTGCCTGGACCGGTCAGCCCCAGCATTTT
CAWTGQPQHF
>.|TRBJ1-1|once|TRBV9
TGTGCCAGCAGCGCGGGTGGACAATTGAACACTGAAGCTTTCTTT
CASSAGGQLNTEAFF
>.|TRBJ1-2|.|TRBV4-2
TGTGCCAGCAGCCCCAAATCGACGCAAAGCGGCGCGGGCTACACCTTC
CASSPKSTQSGAGYTF
>.|TRBJ1-2|.|TRBV28
TGTGCCAGCAGTTTATCAGGGTTGGGAGGCTACACCTTC
CASSLSGLGGYTF
>TRBD1|TRBJ2-5|.|TRBV10-3
TGTGCCATCAGTGAATTACAGGGGTTCCAAGAGACCCAGTACTTC
CAISELQGFQETQYF
>.|TRBJ1-2|once|TRBV7-8
TGTGCCAGCAGCCCAACAGATAACTATGGCTACACCTTC
CASSPTDNYGYTF
>.|TRBJ1-4|.|TRBV4-1
TGCGCCAGCAGCCCCTCGGGGTTCCCAACTAATGAAAAACTGTTTTTT
CASSPSGFPTNEKLFF
>TRBD1|TRBJ1-2|.|TRBV4-3
TGCGCCAGCAGCCCAGACAGGGGAGTTGACTATGGCTACACCTTC
CASSPDRGVDYGYTF
>TRBD1|TRBJ1-2|.|TRBV7-9
TGTGCCAGCAGCTTCGTAGGCGGACAGGGCTACTATGGCTACACCTTC
CASSFVGGQGYYGYTF